This T cell receptor beta chain is drawn from a study of blood T cell repertoires in COVID-19 (TCRdb year 2020). In the study overall: The collaborator samples originated in the United States, Italy and Spain and spanned the acute and convalescent phases of COVID-19. Where available, HLA class I and class II types were obtained from metadata supplied by the sample provider rather than from assay-based typing. Samples came from the ongoing ImmuneRACE study (first 160 participants) plus 1,254 subjects from 6 global collaborators. The material from the prospective study consisted of cDNA or gDNA derived from T cells, B-cell-depleted T cells, or PBMCs. The repertoires were released in a freely available public database meant as a resource for research on the immune response to SARS-CoV-2. Sample metadata almost always included a de-identified subject ID, COVID-19 status, age in years and sex. The dataset comprised deeply sampled blood TCRbeta repertoires from subjects exposed to, actively infected with, or recovered from COVID-19.

Overall results and qualifications from the work: The amount of clinical and demographic metadata varied by source and participant and was provided uncurated.

The immunoSEQ Assay, a bias-controlled multiplex PCR, was used to amplify TCRbeta CDR3 regions from genomic DNA. For the original study's pipeline: Within the assay, amplification of reference gene primers was used to estimate how many nucleated cells each sample contained. To quantify the absolute abundance of each unique TCRbeta CDR3 rearrangement, sequence reads were collapsed and filtered. For each sample, productive Simpson clonality was calculated by taking the square root of Simpson's diversity index across productive rearrangements. As stored in TCRdb, this immuneACCESS dataset retains in-frame rearrangements with V and J assigned. A fraction of the clones does not appear; measured against another copy, unresolved V genes explain less than half of the discrepancy, and the remainder lacks a known reason. The V and J calls and clone size were taken over from that table, and D and trimming were inferred from the DNA. In all, the sample holds 150,000 to 200,000 clones, and approximately 86% of those were seen once. 2.7% of the sample is taken by the ten largest.

The CDR3 has 17 amino acids, counting the end cysteine and phenylalanine. Only the CDR3 DNA is retained, 51 bases long and in frame from the first base. From the germline V gene, CDR1 is MDHEN and CDR2 is SYDVKM. Between the V and J ends, shortened by 3 bases and 0 bases respectively, the junction contains 15 bases. As regards this clone: Its antigen is not yet known. No much larger clone is present one base from it, and per-base qualities are unavailable.

Whole blood was collected in K2EDTA tubes by collaborating institutions according to the institutions' own protocols. For TCRbeta analysis, collaborators shipped samples in one of three forms: frozen whole blood, isolated PBMCs, or DNA extracted from either of those sample types. The sequence was collected from a man between 35 and 55 years old with active or convalescent COVID-19. Sequencing input: peripheral blood. The chain links TRBV28 with TRBJ1-3; TRBD1 is perhaps the D gene, given 6 matching bases. The base sequence is TGTGCCAGCAGTTTGGGGGCAGGCCGACTCTCTGGAAACACCATATATTTT. This yields the protein CASSLGAGRLSGNTIYF.